The sequence of this T cell receptor (beta chain) was determined in a study of persistence of HIV-infected CD4 T cells. In the study overall: Donors had been on suppressive ART for a median of roughly eight years. Blood samples, up to roughly 200 mL, came from multiple time points, except a couple of leukapheresis donors sampled once. The study's findings and limits: Degenerate expanded CDR3beta sequences were enriched among CMV- and Gag-responding cells.

An overlapping HIV-1 Gag peptide pool stimulated these cells at roughly 0.97 ug/peptide/mL. Memory cells lacking CD40L and CD69 with high CD45RO were sorted. Inclusion required CMV-positive serology and CD4+ counts above 400 cells/uL. For this clone: The target antigen is unknown.

Germline V gives CDR1 SGHTA, CDR2 FQGTGA. This CDR3 has 16 residues. Trimming removed 5 bases from V and 6 bases from J; junction bases left unmatched: 10. This was the immunoSEQ version 4 assay in survey mode. Method: immunoSEQ multiplex PCR; TCRdb's copy keeps in-frame clones and lacks some. This table holds about 36,000 clones, about 83% found once. The J gene is TRBJ2-3, the V gene TRBV7-3, with 11 bases lining up with TRBD1. The TCR originated in an adult with HIV. The donor label of this sample is uncertain. The sample here was cultured CD4+ T cells from PBMCs, taken from a patient who received antiretroviral therapy. Here the CDR3 DNA reads TGTGCCAGCAGCCTTATGGGACAGGGGGTCTCGGATACGCAGTATTTT. It specifies CASSLMGQGVSDTQYF.